This T cell receptor beta chain emerged from a study of cytomegalovirus exposure and HLA in healthy donors. The CDR3 has 17 residues. The V gene's germline CDR1 is SGHRS and CDR2 YFSETQ. V dropped 2 bases and J dropped 2 bases, with 16 bases sitting between them. This PCR relied on a set of 60 Vbeta primers and 13 Jbeta primers. Libraries were prepared by immunoSEQ multiplex PCR; TCRdb keeps only in-frame clonotypes and omits some of them. The sample lists about 77,000 clones, 78% occurring once. The chain is built from TRBV5-1 and TRBJ1-4; D might be TRBD1 (5 bases). This TCR derives from a man between 35 and 55 years old in good health and CMV-seronegative. Material for sequencing was PBMCs. The DNA of the CDR3 is TGCGCCAGCAGCTTCATGACAGCTCAAACGACTAATGAAAAACTGTTTTTT. Translated: CASSFMTAQTTNEKLFF.